This T cell receptor beta chain was sequenced for a study of blood T cells in healthy people across ages (dated by TCRdb to the mid-2010s). For the study in its entirety: In model experiments, template switching captured about one uniquely barcoded TCR beta cDNA molecule for every two T cells. Age-related changes in TCR beta repertoire diversity were measured in the study by deep sequencing normalized with unique cDNA molecular identifiers. Donors were grouped into four age groups: young (average roughly 15 years), middle-aged (roughly 38), aged (about 59) and long-lived (about 82). Donors of different ages were randomly distributed across sequencing lanes to avoid experimental bias. Two additional independent replicas of 1 million unique cDNA reads from the same blood draw were analyzed for two donors (one aged 18 to 30 and one aged 80 or older).

A note on this clonotype: The antigen it recognizes is unknown. A junction boundary mismatches the germline segment, possibly from a read error.

CDR1 is given as SEHNR and CDR2 as FQNEAQ, both from the germline V gene (reference sequence). Spanning cysteine to phenylalanine, the CDR3 consists of 15 amino acids. The read is trimmed to its CDR3 DNA, 45 bases read in frame from base 1. Libraries were prepared through 5' RACE. Sequencing relied on an Illumina HiSeq 2500. A second roughly 6 to 11 cycle PCR used a sample-barcoded 5' primer and a J-beta primer mix. Each TCR beta cDNA molecule received a unique molecular identifier from a template-switch 5' adaptor carrying 12 random nucleotides. Each sample yielded at least 3 million CDR3-containing paired-end reads. The Mint cDNA synthesis kit, primed by a TRBC-specific oligonucleotide, was used to synthesize first-strand cDNA from all RNA. Following uracil-DNA glycosylase treatment, a first 18-cycle PCR with universal primers M1SS and BC2_uni_R was performed on all cDNA. The authors processed their data as follows. For normalization, 1 million high-quality reads were randomly selected from each sample, with every read carrying a distinct molecular identifier. Instead of being binned into consensus sequences, reads with shared molecular identifiers were discarded. MiTCR, set to a Q25 quality threshold and the strictest error-elimination algorithm, was used for CDR3 identification, clonotype clustering and error correction. A nonparametric unseen species model with Euler transformation was used to estimate lower-bound total TCR beta diversity. TCRdb reprocessed the public reads (quality trimming at Q25 with fastp, clone calling with MiXCR) and kept in-frame beta chains. Rows matching on CDR3 protein sequence are summarized as one entry with the most common DNA and genes. The V and J calls were determined by TCRdb, not by the authors. The sample profile shows around 1,500,000 distinct CDR3 sequences; 42% of them were found once. The ten biggest clones cover under 8% of the sample.

Findings and caveats that apply to the study as a whole: The long-lived group showed more naive CD4+ T cells, fewer expanded clones and increased TCR diversity than the aged group, suggesting age selection. The percentage of naive T cells measured by flow cytometry correlated strongly with observed TCR beta diversity. Because the CMV infection status of the donors was unknown, age-related changes in expanded clonotypes may potentially have been confounded. Estimates of total diversity from one million sequenced T cells were regarded as lower bounds and underestimates. Observed TCR beta diversity per million T cells fell roughly linearly with age, and a significant reduction was already apparent by age about 43. Because profiling used bulk unsorted PBMCs, naive and antigen-experienced compartments could not be compared conclusively.

The donors were 40 or so Caucasian individuals from Russia, aged roughly 6 to 100 years, who were systemically healthy. Ten milliliters of peripheral blood were drawn from each donor into EDTA-treated Vacutainer tubes. PBMCs were isolated by Ficoll-Paque density-gradient centrifugation, with at least 7 million obtained per sample. Trizol reagent was used to extract total RNA from PBMCs, with at least 5 micrograms per sample. For every donor, an aliquot of PBMCs went through flow cytometry to measure the percentages of naive CD45RAhigh/CD27high T cells. This receptor was identified in a woman younger than 35 in good health. This sequence uses TRBV7-9 and TRBJ2-5; TRBD2 lines up with 7 middle nucleotides. The sample taken for sequencing was blood. The DNA is TGTGCCAACAGCTCGGGACTACCGTACCAAGAGACCCAGTACTTC. It specifies CANSSGLPYQETQYF.